Sequencing of this T cell receptor beta chain was carried out in a study of OX40 agonist ivuxolimab in advanced cancers. Study-level findings and limits: Dose levels from 0.1 to 3.0 mg/kg saw CD4+ and CD8+ blood T cells expand clonally by week 6.

The germline gives CDR1 KGHSH, CDR2 LQKENI. V was pared by 3 bases and J by 5 bases, with 9 bases of the junction left unmatched. The CDR3 runs to 16 residues. Some clones are missing from TCRdb's copy, which holds only in-frame ones; the method was immunoSEQ multiplex PCR. Of about 79,000 clones listed, approximately 94% were seen once; the top ten hold 8.5% to 10%. Concerning this clone itself: Its target is not known.

This TCR was sampled from an adult with an advanced solid tumor such as melanoma, head and neck, liver or kidney cancer. The source material was CD4+ or CD8+ T cells sorted from blood, sampled in a trial of the OX40 agonist ivuxolimab. V and J are TRBV18 and TRBJ2-5; 10 nucleotides align to TRBD2. Here the CDR3 reads CASSPPLAGEGETQYF. CDR3 coding DNA: TGTGCCAGCTCACCCCCCCTAGCGGGAGAGGGGGAGACCCAGTACTTC.